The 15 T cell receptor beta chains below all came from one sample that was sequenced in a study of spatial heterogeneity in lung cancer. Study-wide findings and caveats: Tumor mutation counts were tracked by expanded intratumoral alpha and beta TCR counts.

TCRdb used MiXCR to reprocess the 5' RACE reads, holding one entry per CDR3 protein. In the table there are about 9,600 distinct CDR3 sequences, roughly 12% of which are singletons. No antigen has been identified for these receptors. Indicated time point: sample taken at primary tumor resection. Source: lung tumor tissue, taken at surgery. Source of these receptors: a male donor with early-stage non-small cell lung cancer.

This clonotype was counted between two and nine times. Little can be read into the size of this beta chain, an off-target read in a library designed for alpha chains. The CDR3 reads CASSAAGMNTEAFF. The CDR3 nucleotides read TGCGCCAGCAGCGCGGCGGGGATGAACACTGAAGCTTTCTTT. The J gene is TRBJ1-1, the V gene TRBV5-1; D gene uncertain. Germline V gene data show CDR1 as SGHRS and CDR2 as YFSETQ. Trimming left V 4 bases short and J 0 bases short, with 10 bases between. The CDR3 has 14 amino acids. Based on the CDR3 plus reference TRBV5-1 and TRBJ1-1, the full variable domain is KAGVTQTPRYLIKTRGQQVTLSCSPISGHRSVSWYQQTPGQGLQFLFEYFSETQRNKGNFPGRFSGRQFSNSRSEMNVSTLELGDSALYLCASSAAGMNTEAFFGQGTRLTVV.

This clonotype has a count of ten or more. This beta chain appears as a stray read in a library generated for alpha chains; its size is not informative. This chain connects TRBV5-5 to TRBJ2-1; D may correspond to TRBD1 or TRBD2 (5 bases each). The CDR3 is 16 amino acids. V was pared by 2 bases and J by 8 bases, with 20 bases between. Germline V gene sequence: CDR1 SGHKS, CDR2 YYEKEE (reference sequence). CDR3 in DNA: TGTGCCAGCAGCTTCAGTAGATCGAGGGGTGCGGATGAGCAGTTCTTC. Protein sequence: CASSFSRSRGADEQFF. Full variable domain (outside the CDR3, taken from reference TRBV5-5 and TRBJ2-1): DAGVTQSPTHLIKTRGQQVTLRCSPISGHKSVSWYQQVLGQGPQFIFQYYEKEERGRGNFPDRFSARQFPNYSSELNVNALLLGDSALYLCASSFSRSRGADEQFFGPGTRLTVL.

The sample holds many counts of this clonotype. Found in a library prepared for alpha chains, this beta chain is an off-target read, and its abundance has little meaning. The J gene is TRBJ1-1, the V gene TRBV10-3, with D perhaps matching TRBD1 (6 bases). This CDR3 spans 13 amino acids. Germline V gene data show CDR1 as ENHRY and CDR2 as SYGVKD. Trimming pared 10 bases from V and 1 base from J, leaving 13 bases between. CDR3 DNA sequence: TGTGCCACGGATAAGACAGGGAACACTGAAGCTTTCTTT. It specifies CATDKTGNTEAFF.

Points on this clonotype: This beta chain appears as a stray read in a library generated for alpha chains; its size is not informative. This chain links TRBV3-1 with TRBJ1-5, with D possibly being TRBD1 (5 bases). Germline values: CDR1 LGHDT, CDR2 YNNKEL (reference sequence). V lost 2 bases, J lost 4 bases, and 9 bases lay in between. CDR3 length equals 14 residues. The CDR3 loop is CASSQIAGNQPQHF. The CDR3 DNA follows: TGTGCCAGCAGCCAAATAGCAGGGAATCAGCCCCAGCATTTT.

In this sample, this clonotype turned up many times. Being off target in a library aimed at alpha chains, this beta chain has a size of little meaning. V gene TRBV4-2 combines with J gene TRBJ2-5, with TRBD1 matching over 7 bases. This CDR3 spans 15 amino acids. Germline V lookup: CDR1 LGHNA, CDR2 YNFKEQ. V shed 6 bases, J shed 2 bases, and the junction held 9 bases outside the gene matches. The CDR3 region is CASRPRGNSQETQYF. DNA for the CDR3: TGTGCCAGCAGGCCCAGGGGGAACTCTCAAGAGACCCAGTACTTC.

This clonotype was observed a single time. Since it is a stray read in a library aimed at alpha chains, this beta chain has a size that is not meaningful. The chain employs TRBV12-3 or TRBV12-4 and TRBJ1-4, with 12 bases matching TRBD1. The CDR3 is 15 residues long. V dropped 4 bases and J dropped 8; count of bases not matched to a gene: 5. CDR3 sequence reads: CASSWDRGRDEKLFF. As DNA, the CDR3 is TGTGCCAGCAGTTGGGACAGGGGGCGCGACGAAAAACTGTTTTTT.

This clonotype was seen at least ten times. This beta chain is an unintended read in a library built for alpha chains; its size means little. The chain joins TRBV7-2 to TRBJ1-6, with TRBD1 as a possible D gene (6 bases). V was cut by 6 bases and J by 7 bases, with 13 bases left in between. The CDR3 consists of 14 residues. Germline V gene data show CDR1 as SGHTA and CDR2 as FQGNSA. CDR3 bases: TGTGCCAGCAGACCAGCGGGACAAAATTCACCCCTCCACTTT. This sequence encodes CASRPAGQNSPLHF.

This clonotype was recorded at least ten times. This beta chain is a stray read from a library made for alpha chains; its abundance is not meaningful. The CDR3 reads CASSRSRADTGELFF. Written as DNA, the CDR3 is TGTGCCAGCAGTCGATCTAGGGCAGACACCGGGGAGCTGTTTTTT. This chain connects TRBV6-2 or TRBV6-3 to TRBJ2-2; D call uncertain. Germline CDR1 and CDR2: MNHEY and SVGEGT. Trimming took 5 bases from V and 3 from J, leaving 13 bases between them. The CDR3 spans 15 residues.

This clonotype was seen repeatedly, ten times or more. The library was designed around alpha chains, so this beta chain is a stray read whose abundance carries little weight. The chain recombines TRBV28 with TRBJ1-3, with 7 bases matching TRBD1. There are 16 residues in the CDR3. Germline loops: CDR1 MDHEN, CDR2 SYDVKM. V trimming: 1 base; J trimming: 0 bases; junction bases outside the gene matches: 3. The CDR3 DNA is TGTGCCAGCAGTTTATCAGGGGGAACCTCTGGAAACACCATATATTTT. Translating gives CASSLSGGTSGNTIYF.

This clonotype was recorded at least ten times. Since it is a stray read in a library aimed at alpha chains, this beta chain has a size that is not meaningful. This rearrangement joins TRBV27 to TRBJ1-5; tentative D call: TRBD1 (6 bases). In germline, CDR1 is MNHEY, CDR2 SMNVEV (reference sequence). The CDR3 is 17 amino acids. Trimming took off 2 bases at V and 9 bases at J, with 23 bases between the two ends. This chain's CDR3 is CASSLKGGGQTSWPQHF. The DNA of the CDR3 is TGTGCCAGCAGTTTAAAAGGTGGTGGACAGACTTCTTGGCCCCAGCATTTT.

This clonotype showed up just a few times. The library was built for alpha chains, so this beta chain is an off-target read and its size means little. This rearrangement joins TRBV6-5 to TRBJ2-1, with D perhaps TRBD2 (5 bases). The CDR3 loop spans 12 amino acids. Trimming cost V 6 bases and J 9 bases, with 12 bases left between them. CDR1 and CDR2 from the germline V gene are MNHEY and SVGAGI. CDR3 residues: CASSPGVGEQFF. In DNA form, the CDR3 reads TGTGCCAGCAGCCCCGGGGTTGGTGAGCAGTTCTTC.

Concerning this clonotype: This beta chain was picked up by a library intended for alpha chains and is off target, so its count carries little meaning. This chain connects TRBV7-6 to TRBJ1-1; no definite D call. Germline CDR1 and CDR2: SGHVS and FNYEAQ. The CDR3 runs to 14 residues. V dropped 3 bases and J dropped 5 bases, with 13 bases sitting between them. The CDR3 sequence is CASSLGAGSTEAFF. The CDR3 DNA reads TGTGCCAGCAGCTTGGGCGCGGGGTCAACTGAAGCTTTCTTT.

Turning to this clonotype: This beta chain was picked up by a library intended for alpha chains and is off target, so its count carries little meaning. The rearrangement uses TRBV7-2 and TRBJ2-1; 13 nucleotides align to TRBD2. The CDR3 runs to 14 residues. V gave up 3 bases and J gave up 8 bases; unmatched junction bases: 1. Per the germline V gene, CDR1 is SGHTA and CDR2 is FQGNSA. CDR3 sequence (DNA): TGTGCCAGCAGCTTCGGACTAGCGGGGGATGAGCAGTTCTTC. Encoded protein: CASSFGLAGDEQFF.

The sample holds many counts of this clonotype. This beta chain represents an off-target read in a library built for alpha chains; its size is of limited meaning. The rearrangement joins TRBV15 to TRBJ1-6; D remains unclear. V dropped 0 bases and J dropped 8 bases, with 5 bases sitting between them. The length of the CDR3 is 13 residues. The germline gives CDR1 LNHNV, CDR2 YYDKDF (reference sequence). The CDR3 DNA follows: TGTGCCACCAGCAGAGATCCTTATTCACCCCTCCACTTT. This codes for CATSRDPYSPLHF.

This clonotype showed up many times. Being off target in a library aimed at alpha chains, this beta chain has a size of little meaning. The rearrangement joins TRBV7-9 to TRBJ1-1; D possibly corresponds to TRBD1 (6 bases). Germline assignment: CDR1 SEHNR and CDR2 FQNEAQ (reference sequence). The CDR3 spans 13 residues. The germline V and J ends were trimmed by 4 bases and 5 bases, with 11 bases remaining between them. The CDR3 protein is CASSSGGGTEAFF. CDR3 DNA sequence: TGTGCCAGCAGCTCCGGAGGGGGGACTGAAGCTTTCTTT.